This T cell receptor (beta chain) is from a study of cytomegalovirus exposure and HLA in healthy donors. At the level of the study: Previous work identified roughly 120 million unique TCR beta sequences from approximately 190 million T cells.

The study, taken as a whole, reports: Researchers reported that a few CMV-associated chains were confirmed in vitro as CMV antigen-specific. For cytomegalovirus status, the classifier reportedly gave diagnoses with high specificity and sensitivity. A later analysis found that most CMV-associated TCR beta chains appeared HLA-restricted.

The PCR contained 60 Vbeta and 13 Jbeta primers. Some clones are missing from TCRdb's copy, which holds only in-frame ones; the method was immunoSEQ multiplex PCR. The sample includes around 93,000 clones, roughly four fifths of them seen just once. This clone was recorded once. The antigen is not known. V lost 6 bases, J lost 4 bases, and 18 bases lay in between. CDR1 and CDR2 from the germline V gene are SNHLY and FYNNEI. CDR3 length: 15 residues. This clonotype was obtained from a man younger than 40 in good health and CMV-seropositive. This sequence joins TRBV2 and TRBJ1-2; the D gene is possibly TRBD1 (5 bases). Sequencing was carried out using PBMCs. The CDR3 DNA follows: TGTGCCAGCAGCGTGGGTGGGGGGGTTGTCTATGGCTACACCTTC. Amino acids: CASSVGGGVVYGYTF.